This T cell receptor beta chain stems from a study of regulatory T cells in long-lasting Graves disease. About the study: To qualify as persistent, Graves' disease required over 5 years of antithyroid drugs with positive TSH receptor antibodies. Findings of the study overall: Owing to a sample size that was small, accuracy may have been reduced.

At least ten counts were recorded for this clonotype. Antigen specificity is unknown. This CDR3 is built from 16 residues. V shed 1 base and J 0 bases; nucleotides not matched to a gene: 5. Germline CDR1 is MDHEN and CDR2 is SYDVKM. As to time point: persistent/refractory GD, antithyroid drugs over 5 years with positive TRAb. The authors made the TCR library using RNA they extracted from PBMCs. Through Arm-PCR of CDR3 regions and iRepertoire HTBI primers, TCR beta libraries were built. MiXCR, applied by TCRdb to the multiplex PCR reads, yields one record per CDR3 protein. The sample contains a few hundred thousand distinct CDR3 sequences, 23% of which appear only once.

The sample in question was peripheral blood mononuclear cells (PBMCs), obtained when the disease was refractory, from a patient treated with antithyroid drugs. The chain links TRBV28 to TRBJ1-1, with 7 bases lining up with TRBD1. The clonotype comes from a woman between 35 and 50 years old with Graves disease. The CDR3: CASSLYGTAMNTEAFF. For the CDR3, the DNA is TGTGCCAGCAGTTTATACGGGACAGCTATGAACACTGAAGCTTTCTTT.